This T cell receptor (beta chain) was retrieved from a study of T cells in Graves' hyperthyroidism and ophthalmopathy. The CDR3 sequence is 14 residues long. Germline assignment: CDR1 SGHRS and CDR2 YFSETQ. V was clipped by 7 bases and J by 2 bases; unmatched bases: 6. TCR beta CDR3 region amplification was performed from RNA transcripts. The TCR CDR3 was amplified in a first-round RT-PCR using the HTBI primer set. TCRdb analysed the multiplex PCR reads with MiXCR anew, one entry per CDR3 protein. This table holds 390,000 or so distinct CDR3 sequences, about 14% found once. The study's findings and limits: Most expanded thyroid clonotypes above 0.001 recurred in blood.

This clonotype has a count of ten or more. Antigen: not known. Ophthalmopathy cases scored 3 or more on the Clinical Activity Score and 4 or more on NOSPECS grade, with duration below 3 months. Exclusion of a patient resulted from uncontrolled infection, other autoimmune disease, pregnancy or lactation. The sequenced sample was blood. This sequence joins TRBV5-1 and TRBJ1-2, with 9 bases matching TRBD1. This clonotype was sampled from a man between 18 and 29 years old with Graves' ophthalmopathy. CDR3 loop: CASQPDRGNYGYTF. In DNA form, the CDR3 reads TGCGCCAGCCAACCGGACAGGGGCAACTATGGCTACACCTTC.